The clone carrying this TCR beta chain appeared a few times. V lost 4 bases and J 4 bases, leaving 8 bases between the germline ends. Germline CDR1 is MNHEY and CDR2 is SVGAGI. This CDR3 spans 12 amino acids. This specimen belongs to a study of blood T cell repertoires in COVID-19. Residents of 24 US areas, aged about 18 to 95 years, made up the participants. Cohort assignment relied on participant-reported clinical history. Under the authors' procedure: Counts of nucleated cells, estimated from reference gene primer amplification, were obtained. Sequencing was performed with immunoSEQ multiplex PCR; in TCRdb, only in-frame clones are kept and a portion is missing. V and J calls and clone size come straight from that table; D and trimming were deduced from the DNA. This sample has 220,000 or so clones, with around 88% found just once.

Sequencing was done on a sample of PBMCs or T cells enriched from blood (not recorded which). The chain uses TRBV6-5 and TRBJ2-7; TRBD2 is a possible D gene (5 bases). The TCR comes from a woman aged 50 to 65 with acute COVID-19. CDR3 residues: CASSLGAYEQYF. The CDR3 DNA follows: TGTGCCAGCAGTTTGGGAGCTTACGAGCAGTACTTC.